This T cell receptor (beta chain) was identified in a study of graft-versus-host responses after intestinal transplantation. Looked up from germline, CDR1 is MNHNS and CDR2 is SASEGT. The CDR3 runs to 14 residues. J gave up 0 bases and V 8 bases, and 1 base lay outside the gene matches. Study-level points and caveats: Peak GvH clone levels in circulation were associated with early post-transplant HvG declines. High graft-versus-host to host-versus-graft clonal ratios were found in allografts of patients who had graft-donor T cell macrochimerism.

Sequencing was performed with immunoSEQ multiplex PCR; in TCRdb, only in-frame clones are kept and a portion is missing. Found here are about 43,000 clones, around 96% of them singletons; the top ten hold roughly 1.5%. Remarks on this clone: Its specificity is not known.

This clonotype was sampled from a human patient who received an intestinal transplant, so some T cells may come from the graft donor. The chain employs TRBV6-1 and TRBJ2-3; 11 positions agree with TRBD2. The sequences come from PBMCs, collected around 48 weeks after intestinal transplant. CDR3 DNA sequence: TGTGCCAGCGGGACTAGCGGTAGCACAGATACGCAGTATTTT. Its protein product is CASGTSGSTDTQYF.